The 12 T cell receptor beta chains reported below all come from one sample, sequenced in a study of regulatory T cells in long-lasting Graves disease. The time point denotes: newly diagnosed GD, antithyroid drugs for less than 3 months. From PBMCs, RNA was extracted and then used to make the TCR library. HTBI primers from iRepertoire and Arm-PCR of CDR3 regions yielded the TCR beta libraries. TCRdb ran MiXCR on the multiplex PCR reads and lists one entry per CDR3 protein. In the table there are roughly 400,000 distinct CDR3 sequences, 15% to 20% of which are singletons. This sample also appeared in a second study, on T cells in Graves' hyperthyroidism and ophthalmopathy.

Sample: peripheral blood mononuclear cells (PBMCs), taken at new diagnosis, from a patient treated with antithyroid drugs. The receptors come from a young woman with Graves disease.

This clonotype was observed a few times. The genes are TRBV18 and TRBJ2-5; D may correspond to TRBD1 or TRBD2 (5 bases each). Trimming removed 0 bases at V and 3 bases at J, with 14 bases between. CDR1 is KGHSH, CDR2 LQKENI, per germline. This CDR3 is 16 amino acids long. The CDR3 sequence: CASSPPWGSGEETQYF. CDR3 DNA: TGTGCCAGCTCACCACCTTGGGGGAGTGGAGAAGAGACCCAGTACTTC.

This clonotype was seen ten or more times. The rearrangement uses TRBV12-3 or TRBV12-4 and TRBJ1-4; 7 nucleotides line up with TRBD1. The ends lost 6 bases at V and 8 bases at J; junction bases unmatched: 6. The CDR3 runs 13 residues. CDR3 loop: CASSPGTEEKLFF. The CDR3 bases are TGTGCCAGCAGCCCCGGGACAGAAGAAAAACTGTTTTTT.

Remarks on this clonotype: A junction end diverges from the germline sequence, so it may reflect a read error. V is TRBV9 and J is TRBJ2-7; no clear D. CDR1 is SGDLS and CDR2 is YYNGEE in the germline V gene. The CDR3 is 13 amino acids. The DNA for the CDR3 is TGTGCCAGCGGCGTAGCCGGATCCTACGAGCAGTACTTC. This gives the protein CASGVAGSYEQYF.

The chain couples TRBV12-3 or TRBV12-4 to TRBJ2-1, with 9 positions matching TRBD1. The J segment lost 10 bases and the V segment lost 5 bases, leaving 9 bases of the junction unmatched. CDR3 length: 14 amino acids. The CDR3 DNA sequence: TGTGCCAGCAGTGCGACAGGGGGAGGCTACGAGCAGTTCTTC. Protein: CASSATGGGYEQFF.

This clonotype was seen ten or more times. The chain links TRBV11-3 to TRBJ2-3; 7 nucleotides line up with TRBD2. With 1 base clipped from V and 4 bases from J, the junction kept 2 bases outside the gene matches. This CDR3 has 14 residues. The germline V gene has CDR1 SGHNT and CDR2 YENEEA. In DNA form, the CDR3 reads TGTGCCAGCAGCTTAGGTCGGGAGGCAGATACGCAGTATTTT. It is translated as CASSLGREADTQYF.

The table lists this clonotype with many counts. At one end the junction does not follow the germline gene, possibly because of a read error. CDR3: CASRGDSYEQYF. CDR3 in DNA: TGCGCCAGCAGAGGAGACAGCTACGAGCAGTACTTC. The chain has TRBV12-3 or TRBV12-4 and TRBJ2-7; TRBD1 might be the D (5 bases). The CDR3 length is 12 residues.

This clonotype was recorded a few times. The rearrangement uses TRBV6-1 and TRBJ2-5; perhaps TRBD2 as D (5 bases). CDR1 and CDR2 (germline): MNHNS, SASEGT. CDR3 length: 16 residues. Trimming removed 7 bases from V and 2 bases from J, with 20 bases in between. CDR3 amino acids: CASTTGWKSIQETQYF. The CDR3 DNA reads as TGTGCCAGCACCACGGGATGGAAGTCCATTCAAGAGACCCAGTACTTC.

This chain links TRBV3-1 with TRBJ2-2, with unresolved D. With 8 bases removed from V and 1 base from J, the gap between germline ends came to 8 bases. From germline, CDR1 is LGHDT and CDR2 YNNKEL (reference sequence). The CDR3 contains 13 residues. Here the CDR3 reads CASAKGNTGELFF. The CDR3, as DNA: TGTGCCAGCGCCAAGGGGAACACCGGGGAGCTGTTTTTT. The variable domain in full, with the rest retrieved from reference TRBV3-1 and TRBJ2-2, is DTAVSQTPKYLVTQMGNDKSIKCEQNLGHDTMYWYKQDSKKFLKIMFSYNNKELIINETVPNRFSPKSPDKAHLNLHINSLELGDSAVYFCASAKGNTGELFFGEGSRLTVL.

The V call is TRBV4-2, the J call TRBJ2-7; 8 nucleotides agree with TRBD1. Germline values: CDR1 LGHNA, CDR2 YNFKEQ. The CDR3 is 13 residues long. The ends lost 7 bases at V and 5 bases at J; junction bases unmatched: 7. The CDR3 here is CASIHGDRHEQYF. CDR3 bases: TGTGCCAGCATCCATGGGGACAGGCACGAGCAGTACTTC.

This clonotype was seen a few times. The chain has TRBV5-4 and TRBJ2-2; 7 bases align to TRBD2. CDR1 SGHNT and CDR2 YYREEE come from the germline V gene (reference sequence). Losses at the gene ends were 4 bases for V and 7 bases for J; bases not matched to a gene: 10. The CDR3 is 15 residues long. CDR3 sequence: CASSREGLSGGELFF. As DNA, the CDR3 is TGTGCCAGCAGCAGGGAGGGCCTATCGGGCGGGGAGCTGTTTTTT. Full variable domain (rest looked up from reference TRBV5-4 and TRBJ2-2): ETGVTQSPTHLIKTRGQQVTLRCSSQSGHNTVSWYQQALGQGPQFIFQYYREEENGRGNFPPRFSGLQFPNYSSELNVNALELDDSALYLCASSREGLSGGELFFGEGSRLTVL.

The rearrangement links TRBV20-1 to TRBJ2-5; the D gene is possibly TRBD2 (5 bases). Germline loops: CDR1 DFQATT, CDR2 SNEGSKA (reference sequence). CDR3 length: 16 amino acids. The V and J ends lost 5 bases and 5 bases respectively, with 24 bases between them. CDR3 amino acids: CSAWLEGGLFDETQYF. The CDR3 DNA reads TGCAGTGCTTGGTTGGAAGGCGGGCTGTTTGACGAGACCCAGTACTTC.

This clonotype was seen ten or more times. The gene calls are TRBV7-6 and TRBJ2-7, with D unresolved. This CDR3 is 14 amino acids long. Germline V lookup: CDR1 SGHVS, CDR2 FNYEAQ. V was clipped by 3 bases and J by 2 bases, with 11 bases between them. CDR3 in DNA: TGTGCCAGCAGCTTGGCCCCCATGCCCTACGAGCAGTACTTC. Protein product: CASSLAPMPYEQYF. Full variable domain (remainder filled in from reference TRBV7-6 and TRBJ2-7): GAGVSQSPRYKVTKRGQDVALRCDPISGHVSLYWYRQALGQGPEFLTYFNYEAQQDKSGLPNDRFSAERPEGSISTLTIQRTEQRDSAMYRCASSLAPMPYEQYFGPGTRLTVT.